This T cell receptor (beta chain) was identified in a study of cytomegalovirus exposure and HLA in healthy donors. Findings of the study overall: CMV serostatus was the only immune exposure information that was available. About 87% or about 30% of the time was how often most TCR beta V segments were productive, according to an earlier analysis. Reportedly, HLA-A and HLA-B alleles of most subjects were accurately predicted from TCR beta.

The V end lost 0 bases, the J end lost 1 base, and 8 bases lay between the germline ends. Germline CDR1 is GTSNPN and CDR2 is SVGIG (reference sequence). CDR3 length: 14 amino acids. PCR employed 60 Vbeta and 13 Jbeta primers. Clones were sequenced by immunoSEQ multiplex PCR, and TCRdb holds only the in-frame ones, with some missing. The table shows 160,000 or so clones, with 77% occurring only once. In the case of this clone: As yet, its antigen is unknown.

Sequenced material: PBMCs. This TCR was recovered from a woman aged 25 to 39 in good health and CMV-seronegative. V gene TRBV30 combines with J gene TRBJ2-3; D perhaps matches TRBD2 (6 bases). CDR3 sequence (DNA): TGTGCCTGGAGTGTGACTAGAGGCACAGATACGCAGTATTTT. Encoded protein: CAWSVTRGTDTQYF.